Sequencing of this T cell receptor beta chain was carried out in a study of identical twins. The donor group consisted entirely of healthy Caucasians. This clonotype appeared many times. Its antigen is currently unknown. Germline CDR1 is SQVTM and CDR2 is ANQGSEA. Trimming shortened V by 0 bases and J by 2 bases, and 15 bases separated the two germline ends. The CDR3 is made up of 16 amino acids. Unique molecular identifiers were present on cDNA, and template switching added a universal primer site. TCRdb itself ran the 5' RACE reads through MiXCR, one entry per CDR3 protein. The table lists about 250,000 distinct CDR3 sequences, approximately 8.3% of them singletons. Whole-study results and caveats: Excess sharing by twins proved weaker in beta out-of-frame sequences. Without tracking the same donors, conclusions rested on cross-sectional statistical analysis.

This sample was shared with a second study, whose subject was yellow fever vaccine responses in identical twins.

The sequenced material came from CD8+ T cells sorted from blood. The source is a woman under 30 in good health. The V and J genes are TRBV29-1 and TRBJ2-3; a weak D match, TRBD1 (5 bases). The CDR3, as DNA: TGCAGCGTTGAAGACACAGGCTGGGGTTACACAGATACGCAGTATTTT. It translates to CSVEDTGWGYTDTQYF.